This T cell receptor (beta chain) was sequenced during a study of neurological immune-mediated disorders. V gave up 1 base and J gave up 1 base; unmatched junction bases: 7. There are 20 residues in the CDR3. TCRdb itself ran the 5' RACE reads through MiXCR, one entry per CDR3 protein. In the table there are tens of thousands of distinct CDR3 sequences, roughly 4.8% of which are singletons. This clonotype has at least ten counts. Healthy controls comprised blood bank volunteers in Maryland, USA. This TCR was sampled from a man aged 18 to 29 in good health. The source material was CD4+ T cells from blood. The rearrangement links TRBV12-3 or TRBV12-4 to TRBJ2-2; 15 bases are shared with TRBD2. This CDR3 is CASSLEPGTSGGLNTGELFF. The CDR3, as DNA: TGTGCCAGCAGTTTAGAACCCGGGACTAGCGGGGGGCTGAACACCGGGGAGCTGTTTTTT.